The T cell receptor beta chain described here comes from a study of molecular identifiers for immune sequencing clone quantification. Study observations and caveats: The study found clones above 20 RNA copies held over 99% of effector molecules and under 1% in naive cells.

Investigators produced naive CD8 libraries from about 21,000 to 970,000 sorted cells, drawing on 10%, 30% or 50% RNA. Naive CD8 T cell sorting was performed on the CD8+CD4-CCR7+CD45RA+ phenotype. The germline V and J ends were trimmed by 1 base and 2 bases, with 18 bases remaining between them. Germline V gene lookup returns CDR1 LGHNA and CDR2 YNFKEQ. This CDR3 spans 17 amino acids. Turning to this clonotype: Its specificity is not known.

TCRdb independently ran MiXCR on the PCR reads; one entry per CDR3 protein. This sample has roughly 630,000 distinct CDR3 sequences, with about 25% found just once. The source is a human donor in good health. Some libraries in this study had Jurkat cell RNA spiked in. The chain is built from TRBV4-2 and TRBJ2-7, with D perhaps matching TRBD1 or TRBD2 (5 bases each). The specimen was naive CD8+ T cells from blood, with Jurkat cell RNA spiked in. Sample subset: FACS-sorted CD8+CD4-CCR7+CD45RA+ naive T cells. CDR3 sequence reads: CASSQGAAGTAAYEQYF. The CDR3 region has the DNA TGTGCCAGCAGCCAAGGAGCGGCCGGGACGGCAGCCTACGAGCAGTACTTC.